This T cell receptor (beta chain) appears in the sequencing data of a study of T-cell reconstitution after alpha-beta-depleted transplantation in children. This CDR3 is 17 amino acids long. V was shortened by 7 bases and J by 6 bases, with 27 bases between the two germline ends. In germline, CDR1 is SNHLY, CDR2 FYNNEI. This clonotype was seen only a few times. For TCRbeta, the library was prepared with unique molecular identifiers. TCRdb re-derived calls from the PCR reads in MiXCR, one entry per CDR3 protein. The sample lists 15,000 to 20,000 distinct CDR3 sequences, around 12% occurring once. V is TRBV2 and J is TRBJ1-2; D perhaps matches TRBD1 (6 bases). This TCR was recovered from a boy under two years old who had a stem cell transplant for Wiskott-Aldrich syndrome, so the T cells may come from the graft donor. The source was PBMCs, mostly from graft donor cells, collected 180 days after TCRalphabeta/CD19-depleted stem cell transplant. The CDR3 coding sequence is TGTGCCAGCACCGAGGGGGGGGCGTTTAATTTGGTCGATGGCTACACCTTC. The encoded protein is CASTEGGAFNLVDGYTF.